The sample holds many counts of the clone carrying this TCR beta chain. The time point: persistent/refractory GD, antithyroid drugs over 5 years with positive TRAb. PBMC-extracted RNA yielded the TCR library. With iRepertoire HTBI primers and Arm-PCR of CDR3 regions, TCR beta libraries were built. TCRdb re-called the multiplex PCR reads through MiXCR, storing one row per CDR3 protein. The sample has hundreds of thousands of distinct CDR3 sequences; 20% are singletons. This sample is drawn from a study of regulatory T cells in long-lasting Graves disease. Study-level background: Persistent cases were those of Graves' disease that involved over 5 years of antithyroid drugs with positive TSH receptor antibodies.

This sequence was found in a female donor with Graves disease. Sequencing was performed on peripheral blood mononuclear cells (PBMCs), taken when the disease was refractory, from a patient treated with antithyroid drugs.

CDR3 nucleotides: TGCAGTGCTTACAAAACACAGGGAAACTACGAGCAGTACTTC. Residues: CSAYKTQGNYEQYF. The J gene is TRBJ2-7, the V gene TRBV20-1, with a weak D call TRBD1 (6 bases). V dropped 5 bases and J dropped 3 bases, with 17 bases sitting between them. Germline CDR1 and CDR2: DFQATT and SNEGSKA (reference sequence). The CDR3 has 14 amino acids.